Each of the 25 T cell receptor beta chains below was sequenced from the same sample in a study of T cell repertoires in cytomegalovirus infection. Their target antigens are unknown. TCRdb redid the calling of the reads with MiXCR, one entry per CDR3 protein. Here the sample spans over 250,000 distinct CDR3 sequences, less than 25% being singletons. The source material was cultured PBMCs, sampled from culture after CMV antigen stimulation. These receptors originate from a human donor in good health (CMV status not recorded). Some clones in this sample may be carry-over from other donors' samples.

This clonotype was seen many times. The rearrangement joins TRBV12-3 or TRBV12-4 to TRBJ1-2; TRBD1 might be the D (5 bases). The CDR3 runs 15 residues. The V end was cut by 5 bases, the J end by 7 bases, with 20 bases between. The CDR3 reads CASSPGTLGVGGYTF. The DNA of the CDR3 is TGTGCCAGCAGTCCCGGGACTCTCGGGGTAGGTGGCTACACCTTC.

This clonotype was counted ten times or more. The chain couples TRBV7-8 to TRBJ2-2; maybe TRBD2 (6 bases). V was shortened by 5 bases and J by 5 bases, with 12 bases between the two germline ends. Germline values: CDR1 SGHVS, CDR2 FQNEAQ. This CDR3 spans 14 amino acids. The CDR3 spells CASSPSSGTGELFF. The CDR3 DNA follows: TGTGCCAGCAGCCCGAGTAGCGGAACCGGGGAGCTGTTTTTT. Together with reference TRBV7-8 and TRBJ2-2, the CDR3 gives the full variable domain: GAGVSQSPRYKVAKRGQDVALRCDPISGHVSLFWYQQALGQGPEFLTYFQNEAQLDKSGLPSDRFFAERPEGSVSTLKIQRTQQEDSAVYLCASSPSSGTGELFFGEGSRLTVL.

The rearrangement joins TRBV2 to TRBJ1-6; D not resolved. CDR3 length: 15 amino acids. The germline V gene has CDR1 SNHLY and CDR2 FYNNEI. V lost 6 bases, J lost 7 bases, and 16 bases lay in between. In nucleotides, the CDR3 is TGTGCCAGCAGGGAGGACTTAACGGGCAATTCACCCCTCCACTTT. It is translated as CASREDLTGNSPLHF. Full variable domain (outside the CDR3, taken from reference TRBV2 and TRBJ1-6): EPEVTQTPSHQVTQMGQEVILRCVPISNHLYFYWYRQILGQKVEFLVSFYNNEISEKSEIFDDQFSVERPDGSNFTLKIRSTKLEDSAMYFCASREDLTGNSPLHFGNGTRLTVT.

J is TRBJ1-1 and V is TRBV15; D uncertain. The CDR3 is 14 amino acids. V was trimmed by 1 base and J by 6 bases, leaving 12 bases between them. Germline lookup yields CDR1 LNHNV and CDR2 YYDKDF (reference sequence). The CDR3 region has the DNA TGTGCCACCAGCAGAGGAGGGAAGGTCCCTGAAGCTTTCTTT. Amino acid sequence: CATSRGGKVPEAFF.

The gene calls are TRBV5-4 and TRBJ2-2; D might be TRBD1 (5 bases). Trimming removed 4 bases at V and 0 bases at J, with 16 bases between. CDR1 SGHNT and CDR2 YYREEE come from the germline V gene (reference sequence). This CDR3 contains 17 residues. The CDR3 DNA reads TGTGCCAGCAGCCTTGGGATTACAGGAGCGAACACCGGGGAGCTGTTTTTT. It yields the protein CASSLGITGANTGELFF.

This clonotype was detected ten times or more. This chain links TRBV7-2 with TRBJ1-6; 7 bases fit TRBD1. Germline assignment: CDR1 SGHTA and CDR2 FQGNSA. The V gene end was trimmed by 5 bases and the J gene end by 8 bases; junction bases not matched to a gene: 6. The CDR3 consists of 14 residues. This CDR3 is CASSVRTGDSPLHF. CDR3 DNA: TGTGCCAGCAGCGTACGGACAGGCGATTCACCCCTCCACTTT.

The count of this clonotype is one. This chain uses TRBV19 with TRBJ1-1, with D perhaps TRBD1 (6 bases). The CDR3 totals 16 residues. Deletions cut 6 bases from V and 4 bases from J, with 21 bases between. Germline V gives CDR1 LNHDA, CDR2 SQIVND (reference sequence). CDR3 amino acids: CASRRTDAMGSTEAFF. The CDR3, as DNA: TGTGCCAGTAGGAGGACAGATGCGATGGGGAGCACTGAAGCTTTCTTT.

This clonotype was seen a handful of times. This chain uses TRBV20-1 with TRBJ2-3; D is undetermined. V was shortened by 0 bases and J by 2 bases, with 9 bases between the two germline ends. CDR3 length: 14 amino acids. The germline gives CDR1 DFQATT, CDR2 SNEGSKA (reference sequence). The CDR3 nucleotides read TGCAGTGCTAGAGATACCGGCCTCACAGATACGCAGTATTTT. It is translated as CSARDTGLTDTQYF.

In this sample, this clonotype turned up many times. The chain combines TRBV19 with TRBJ1-5, with D possibly TRBD1 on 6 matching bases. The CDR3 sequence is 13 residues long. CDR1 LNHDA and CDR2 SQIVND come from the germline V gene (reference sequence). The V and J ends lost 5 bases and 7 bases respectively, with 12 bases between them. The CDR3 loop is CASSVQGRQPQHF. The CDR3 nucleotides are TGTGCCAGTAGTGTACAGGGCCGACAGCCCCAGCATTTT.

The chain employs TRBV7-6 and TRBJ2-3; D not resolved. V lost 0 bases and J 2 bases, leaving 12 bases between the germline ends. This CDR3 contains 16 residues. Germline assignment: CDR1 SGHVS and CDR2 FNYEAQ. CDR3 residues: CASSLAPMTPTDTQYF. DNA of the CDR3: TGTGCCAGCAGCTTAGCCCCCATGACCCCCACAGATACGCAGTATTTT.

Many counts were recorded for this clonotype. V and J are TRBV7-2 and TRBJ2-1, with D possibly being TRBD2 (5 bases). Germline V gives CDR1 SGHTA, CDR2 FQGNSA. Trimming removed 3 bases from V and 6 bases from J, with 15 bases in between. The CDR3 runs to 15 residues. CDR3 sequence reads: CASSFSGIPINEQFF. In DNA form, the CDR3 reads TGTGCCAGCAGCTTCTCCGGGATTCCCATCAATGAGCAGTTCTTC.

This clonotype was seen repeatedly, ten times or more. The genes are TRBV11-1 and TRBJ2-1, with TRBD2 identical over 8 bases. V was pared by 5 bases and J by 5 bases, with 11 bases of the junction left unmatched. Germline V lookup: CDR1 SGHAT, CDR2 FQDESV (reference sequence). The length of the CDR3 is 16 residues. CDR3: CASSRTVGRENNEQFF. As DNA, the CDR3 is TGTGCCAGCAGCCGGACTGTCGGGAGGGAAAACAATGAGCAGTTCTTC. Using reference TRBV11-1 and TRBJ2-1 for the parts outside the CDR3, the full variable domain is EAEVAQSPRYKITEKSQAVAFWCDPISGHATLYWYRQILGQGPELLVQFQDESVVDDSQLPKDRFSAERLKGVDSTLKIQPAELGDSAMYLCASSRTVGRENNEQFFGPGTRLTVL.

The CDR3 region is CASRWYRGPADLHF. CDR3 in DNA: TGTGCCAGTAGGTGGTATAGGGGCCCCGCGGACCTCCACTTT. V usage is TRBV19 and J usage is TRBJ1-6, with D perhaps TRBD1 (5 bases). CDR1 and CDR2 from the germline V gene are LNHDA and SQIVND (reference sequence). The CDR3 runs to 14 residues. Trimming took 6 bases from V and 15 from J, leaving 21 bases between them.

This clonotype was counted ten times or more. V and J are TRBV28 and TRBJ2-1; 11 bases map to TRBD2. V trimming: 3 bases; J trimming: 7 bases; junction bases outside the gene matches: 11. This CDR3 is 17 amino acids long. CDR1 is MDHEN, CDR2 SYDVKM, per germline. CDR3 sequence: CASSFSPGLAVRNEQFF. CDR3 bases: TGTGCCAGCAGTTTCTCACCGGGACTAGCGGTACGGAATGAGCAGTTCTTC.

This clonotype was found a few times. The chain combines TRBV19 with TRBJ2-3; D not resolved. Looked up from germline, CDR1 is LNHDA and CDR2 is SQIVND (reference sequence). Trimming cost V 3 bases and J 6 bases, with 7 bases left between them. The CDR3 extends over 12 amino acids. DNA for the CDR3: TGTGCCAGTAGTATTCCCGAGGATACGCAGTATTTT. Its protein product is CASSIPEDTQYF.

This clonotype was seen ten or more times. The genes are TRBV7-9 and TRBJ1-1; weak D call: TRBD1 (5 bases). Germline values: CDR1 SEHNR, CDR2 FQNEAQ (reference sequence). V was clipped by 0 bases and J by 5 bases, with 13 bases between them. The CDR3 covers 15 residues. The CDR3 here is CASSLAGGTKTEAFF. In DNA form, the CDR3 reads TGTGCCAGCAGCTTAGCCGGGGGGACGAAGACTGAAGCTTTCTTT.

The V and J genes are TRBV6-2 or TRBV6-3 and TRBJ2-7; tentative D call: TRBD1 (6 bases). Germline CDR1 reads MNHEY; CDR2 reads SVGEGT. The CDR3 covers 15 residues. V lost 5 bases, J lost 4 bases, and 18 bases lay in between. The chain's CDR3 is CASSSLGRGLYEQYF. The CDR3 DNA reads as TGTGCCAGCAGTAGCCTTGGCAGGGGCTTGTACGAGCAGTACTTC.

This clonotype was counted only a few times. This chain connects TRBV7-3 to TRBJ2-3, with D hard to call. V lost 8 bases, J lost 0 bases, and 9 bases lay in between. The CDR3 covers 13 residues. Germline lookup yields CDR1 SGHTA and CDR2 FQGTGA. CDR3 DNA sequence: TGTGCCAGCGCCCCCTCAAGCACAGATACGCAGTATTTT. Residues: CASAPSSTDTQYF.

This clonotype was counted only a few times. The rearrangement uses TRBV12-3 or TRBV12-4 and TRBJ2-7, with TRBD1 matching over 9 bases. V lost 6 bases, J lost 2 bases, and 2 bases stayed unmatched. The CDR3 totals 13 residues. The CDR3 coding sequence is TGTGCCAGCAGGGGGACAGGGACCTACGAGCAGTACTTC. Its translation is CASRGTGTYEQYF.

The chain is built from TRBV6-4 and TRBJ2-4, with TRBD2 matching 9 bases. CDR3 length: 19 amino acids. With V trimmed by 2 bases and J by 0 bases, 11 bases remained unmatched. From germline, CDR1 is MRHNA and CDR2 SNTAGT. The CDR3 sequence: CASSDPRREGLLAKNIQYF. The CDR3, as DNA: TGTGCCAGCAGTGACCCCCGGCGGGAGGGCCTTCTAGCCAAAAACATTCAGTACTTC.

The rearrangement uses TRBV12-3 or TRBV12-4 and TRBJ2-5; D is uncertain. This CDR3 has 13 amino acids. Deletions cut 5 bases from V and 4 bases from J, with 11 bases between. The CDR3: CASSPRRGETQYF. The CDR3 bases are TGTGCCAGCAGTCCCCGAAGAGGAGAGACCCAGTACTTC.

This clonotype was seen repeatedly, ten times or more. The chain is built from TRBV7-2 and TRBJ2-3; 16 bases map to TRBD2. The V segment lost 5 bases and the J segment 3 bases; nucleotides outside the gene matches: 8. Germline lookup yields CDR1 SGHTA and CDR2 FQGNSA. The CDR3 contains 18 residues. CDR3 protein: CASSEGTSGRAGTDTQYF. The CDR3 DNA reads as TGTGCCAGCAGCGAAGGGACTAGCGGGAGGGCCGGTACAGATACGCAGTATTTT. Filled out from reference TRBV7-2 and TRBJ2-3, the complete variable domain reads GAGVSQSPSNKVTEKGKDVELRCDPISGHTALYWYRQSLGQGLEFLIYFQGNSAPDKSGLPSDRFSAERTGGSVSTLTIQRTQQEDSAVYLCASSEGTSGRAGTDTQYFGPGTRLTVL.

There are a few counts of this clonotype. This chain connects TRBV27 to TRBJ1-1; no clear D. The V gene lost 0 bases and the J gene lost 1 base, with 15 bases spanning the gap. The CDR3 length is 17 residues. Germline V gives CDR1 MNHEY, CDR2 SMNVEV (reference sequence). The CDR3 protein is CASSLSLGFRRNTEAFF. As DNA, the CDR3 is TGTGCCAGCAGTTTATCCCTCGGCTTCAGGCGGAACACTGAAGCTTTCTTT.

In its sample, this clonotype was seen many times. The chain carries TRBV7-2 and TRBJ2-5; D perhaps matches TRBD1 (5 bases). Germline CDR1 reads SGHTA; CDR2 reads FQGNSA. This CDR3 has 14 residues. V lost 4 bases to trimming and J lost 1 base, with 10 bases between them. The CDR3 spells CASSSQVTQETQYF. CDR3 DNA sequence: TGTGCCAGCAGCTCACAGGTTACCCAAGAGACCCAGTACTTC.

There are a few counts of this clonotype. This rearrangement joins TRBV10-3 to TRBJ1-4; D remains ambiguous. V lost 6 bases and J 1 base, leaving 6 bases between the germline ends. CDR1 is ENHRY, CDR2 SYGVKD, per germline. CDR3 length equals 13 residues. CDR3 nucleotide sequence: TGTGCCATCAGGGAGGGAACTAATGAAAAACTGTTTTTT. As protein: CAIREGTNEKLFF.